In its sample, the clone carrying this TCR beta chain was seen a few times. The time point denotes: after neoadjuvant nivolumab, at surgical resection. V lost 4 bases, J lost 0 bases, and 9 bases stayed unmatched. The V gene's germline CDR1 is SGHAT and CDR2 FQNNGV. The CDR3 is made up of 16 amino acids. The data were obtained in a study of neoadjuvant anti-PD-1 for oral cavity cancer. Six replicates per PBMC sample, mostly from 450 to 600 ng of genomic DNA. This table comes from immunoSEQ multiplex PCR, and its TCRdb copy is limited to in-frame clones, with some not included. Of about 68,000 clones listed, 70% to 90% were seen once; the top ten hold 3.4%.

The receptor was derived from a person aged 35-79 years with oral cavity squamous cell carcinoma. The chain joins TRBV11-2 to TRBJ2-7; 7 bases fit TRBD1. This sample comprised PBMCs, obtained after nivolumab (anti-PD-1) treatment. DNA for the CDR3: TGTGCCAGCAGCTCCCCCAGGACAGGAAACTCCTACGAGCAGTACTTC. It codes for CASSSPRTGNSYEQYF.